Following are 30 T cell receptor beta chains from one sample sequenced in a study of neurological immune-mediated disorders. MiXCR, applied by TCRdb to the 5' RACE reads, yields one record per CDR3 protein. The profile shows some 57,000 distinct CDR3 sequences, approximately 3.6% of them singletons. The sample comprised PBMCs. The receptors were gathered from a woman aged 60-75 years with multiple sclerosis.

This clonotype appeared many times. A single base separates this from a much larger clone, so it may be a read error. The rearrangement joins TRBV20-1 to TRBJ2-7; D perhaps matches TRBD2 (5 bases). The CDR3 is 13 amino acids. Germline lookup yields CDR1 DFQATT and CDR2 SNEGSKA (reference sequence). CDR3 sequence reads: CSARVGSSSEQYF. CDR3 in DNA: TGCAGTGCTAGGGTGGGGAGTTCCTCCGAGCAGTACTTC.

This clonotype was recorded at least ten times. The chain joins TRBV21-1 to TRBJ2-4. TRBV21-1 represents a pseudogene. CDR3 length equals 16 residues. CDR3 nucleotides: TGTGCCAGCAGCAAAGACCGTTCTCTAGCCAAAAACATTCAGTACTTC. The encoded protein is CASSKDRSLAKNIQYF.

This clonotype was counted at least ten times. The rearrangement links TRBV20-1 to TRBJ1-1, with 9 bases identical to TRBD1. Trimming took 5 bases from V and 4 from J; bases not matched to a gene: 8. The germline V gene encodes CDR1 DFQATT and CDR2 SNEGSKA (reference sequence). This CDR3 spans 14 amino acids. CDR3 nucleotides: TGCAGTGCTCCTCCACGACAGGGGGGCACTGAAGCTTTCTTT. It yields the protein CSAPPRQGGTEAFF.

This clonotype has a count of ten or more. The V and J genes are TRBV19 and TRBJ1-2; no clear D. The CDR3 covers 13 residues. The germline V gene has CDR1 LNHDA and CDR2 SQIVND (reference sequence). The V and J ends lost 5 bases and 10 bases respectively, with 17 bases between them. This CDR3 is CASSFFDGLAYTF. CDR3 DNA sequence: TGTGCCAGTAGTTTCTTCGACGGCTTGGCCTACACCTTC.

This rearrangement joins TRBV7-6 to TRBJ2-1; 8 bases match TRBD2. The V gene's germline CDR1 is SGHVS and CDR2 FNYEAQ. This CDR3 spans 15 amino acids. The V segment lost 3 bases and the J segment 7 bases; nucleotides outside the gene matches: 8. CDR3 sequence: CASSFQIGTSNEQFF. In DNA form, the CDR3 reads TGTGCCAGCAGCTTCCAAATCGGGACTAGTAATGAGCAGTTCTTC.

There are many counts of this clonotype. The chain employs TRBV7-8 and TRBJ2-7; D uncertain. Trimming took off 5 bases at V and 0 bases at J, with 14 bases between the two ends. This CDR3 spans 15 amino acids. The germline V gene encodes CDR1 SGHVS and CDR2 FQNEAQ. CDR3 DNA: TGTGCCAGCAGCCCCGGACGGCGATTCTCCTACGAGCAGTACTTC. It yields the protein CASSPGRRFSYEQYF. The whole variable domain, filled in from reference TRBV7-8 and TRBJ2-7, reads GAGVSQSPRYKVAKRGQDVALRCDPISGHVSLFWYQQALGQGPEFLTYFQNEAQLDKSGLPSDRFFAERPEGSVSTLKIQRTQQEDSAVYLCASSPGRRFSYEQYFGPGTRLTVT.

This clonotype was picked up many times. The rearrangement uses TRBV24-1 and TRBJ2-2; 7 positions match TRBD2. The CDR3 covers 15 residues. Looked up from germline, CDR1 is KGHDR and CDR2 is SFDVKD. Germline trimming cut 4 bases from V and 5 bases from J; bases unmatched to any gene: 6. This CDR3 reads CATSDPGLMTGELFF. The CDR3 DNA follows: TGTGCCACCAGTGACCCGGGACTAATGACCGGGGAGCTGTTTTTT.

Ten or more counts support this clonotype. The CDR3 DNA reads TGTGCCAGCAGTCTTAGGGACCAGCCCCAGCATTTT. As protein: CASSLRDQPQHF. The rearrangement links TRBV12-3 or TRBV12-4 to TRBJ1-5; D may be TRBD1 (5 bases). The CDR3 is 12 residues long. Trimming left V 5 bases short and J 7 bases short, with 9 bases between.

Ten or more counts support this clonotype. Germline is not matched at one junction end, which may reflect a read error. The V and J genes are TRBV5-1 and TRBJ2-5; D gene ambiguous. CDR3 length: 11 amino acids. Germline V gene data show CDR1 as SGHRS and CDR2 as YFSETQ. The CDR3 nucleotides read TGTGCCAGCAGCTTACAAGAGACCCAGTACTTC. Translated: CASSLQETQYF.

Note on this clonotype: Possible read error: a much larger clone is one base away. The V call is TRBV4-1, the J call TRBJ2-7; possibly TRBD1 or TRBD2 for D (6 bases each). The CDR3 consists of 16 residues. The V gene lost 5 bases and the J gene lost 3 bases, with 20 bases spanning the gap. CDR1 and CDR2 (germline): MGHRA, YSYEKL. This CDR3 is CASSGRLAGEDYEQYF. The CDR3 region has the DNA TGCGCCAGCAGCGGACGCCTGGCAGGGGAGGACTACGAGCAGTACTTC.

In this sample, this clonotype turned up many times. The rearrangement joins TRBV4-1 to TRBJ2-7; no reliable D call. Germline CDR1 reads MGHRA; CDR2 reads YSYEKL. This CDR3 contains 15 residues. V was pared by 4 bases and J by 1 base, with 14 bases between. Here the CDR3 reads CASSPSPMTSYEQYF. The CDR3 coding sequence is TGCGCCAGCAGCCCCTCCCCCATGACGTCCTACGAGCAGTACTTC.

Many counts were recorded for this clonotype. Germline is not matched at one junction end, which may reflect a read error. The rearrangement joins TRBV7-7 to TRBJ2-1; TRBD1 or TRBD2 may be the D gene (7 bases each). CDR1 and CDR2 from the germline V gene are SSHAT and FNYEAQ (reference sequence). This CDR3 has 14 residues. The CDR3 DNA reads TGTGCTAGCAGCTTAGGGGGCGGGGGCGGTGAGCAGTTCTTC. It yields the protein CASSLGGGGGEQFF.

DNA for the CDR3: TGTGCCATCAGTGAGCGAACGTCTTCACCCCTCCACTTT. It specifies CAISERTSSPLHF. The chain carries TRBV10-3 and TRBJ1-6, with D uncertain. Looked up from germline, CDR1 is ENHRY and CDR2 is SYGVKD. The CDR3 extends over 13 amino acids. Trimming cost V 2 bases and J 9 bases, with 8 bases left between them.

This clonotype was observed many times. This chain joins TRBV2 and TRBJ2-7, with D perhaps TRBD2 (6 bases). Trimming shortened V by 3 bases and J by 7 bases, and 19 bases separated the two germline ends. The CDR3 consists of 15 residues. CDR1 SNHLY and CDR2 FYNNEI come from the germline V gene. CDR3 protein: CASSEYGRMAGEQYF. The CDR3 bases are TGTGCCAGCAGTGAGTACGGCCGGATGGCGGGAGAGCAGTACTTC.

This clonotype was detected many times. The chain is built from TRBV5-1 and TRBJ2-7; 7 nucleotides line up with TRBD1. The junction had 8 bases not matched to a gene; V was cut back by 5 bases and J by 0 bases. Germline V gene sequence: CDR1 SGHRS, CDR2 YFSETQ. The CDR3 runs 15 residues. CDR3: CASRRNWDSSYEQYF. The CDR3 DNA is TGCGCCAGCAGGAGAAATTGGGACAGCTCCTACGAGCAGTACTTC.

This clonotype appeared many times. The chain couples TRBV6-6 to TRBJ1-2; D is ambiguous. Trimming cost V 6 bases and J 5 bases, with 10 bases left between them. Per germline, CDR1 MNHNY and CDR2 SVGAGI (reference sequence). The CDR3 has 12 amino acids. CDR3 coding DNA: TGTGCCAGCAGCCAACTGAAATATGGCTACACCTTC. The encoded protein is CASSQLKYGYTF.

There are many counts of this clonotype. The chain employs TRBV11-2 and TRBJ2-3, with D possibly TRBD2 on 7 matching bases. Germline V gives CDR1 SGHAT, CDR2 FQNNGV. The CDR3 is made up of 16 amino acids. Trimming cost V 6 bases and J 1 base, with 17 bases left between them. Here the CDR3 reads CASSLAGGQGTDTQYF. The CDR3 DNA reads TGTGCCAGCAGTTTGGCCGGGGGGCAGGGCACAGATACGCAGTATTTT.

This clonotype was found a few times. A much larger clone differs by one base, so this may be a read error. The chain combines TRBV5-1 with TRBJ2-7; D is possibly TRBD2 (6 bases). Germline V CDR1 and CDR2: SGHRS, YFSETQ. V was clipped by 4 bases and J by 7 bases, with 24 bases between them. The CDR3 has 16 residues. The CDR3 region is CASSQSSSKGLREQYF. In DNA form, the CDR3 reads TGCGCCAGCAGCCAGAGCTCCAGTAAGGGACTGAGAGAGCAGTACTTC.

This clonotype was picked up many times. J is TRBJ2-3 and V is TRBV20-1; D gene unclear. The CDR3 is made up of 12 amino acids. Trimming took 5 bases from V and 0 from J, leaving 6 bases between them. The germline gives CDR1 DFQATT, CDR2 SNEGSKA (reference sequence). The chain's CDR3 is CSAYGSTDTQYF. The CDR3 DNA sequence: TGCAGTGCTTATGGGAGCACAGATACGCAGTATTTT.

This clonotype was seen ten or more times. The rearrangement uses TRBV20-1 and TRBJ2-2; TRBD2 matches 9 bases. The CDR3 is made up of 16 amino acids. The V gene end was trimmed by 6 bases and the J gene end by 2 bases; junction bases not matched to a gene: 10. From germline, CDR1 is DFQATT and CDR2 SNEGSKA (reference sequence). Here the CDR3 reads CSASPGTSRNTGELFF. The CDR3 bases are TGCAGTGCCAGTCCCGGGACTAGCCGTAACACCGGGGAGCTGTTTTTT.

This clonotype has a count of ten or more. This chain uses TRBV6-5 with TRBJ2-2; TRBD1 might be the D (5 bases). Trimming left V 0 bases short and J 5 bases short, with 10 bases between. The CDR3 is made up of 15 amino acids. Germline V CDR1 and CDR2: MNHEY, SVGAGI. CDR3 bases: TGTGCCAGCAGTTACTCGCTACAGGTGACCGGGGAGCTGTTTTTT. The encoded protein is CASSYSLQVTGELFF.

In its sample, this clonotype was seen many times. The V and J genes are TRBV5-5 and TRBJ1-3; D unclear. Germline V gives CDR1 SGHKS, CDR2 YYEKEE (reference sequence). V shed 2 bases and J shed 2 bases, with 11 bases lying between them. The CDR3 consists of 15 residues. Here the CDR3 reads CASSLGEFTGNTIYF. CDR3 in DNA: TGTGCCAGCAGCTTAGGAGAATTCACTGGAAACACCATATATTTT.

CDR3 loop: CATSSGASSYNEQFF. The CDR3 DNA is TGTGCCACCAGCAGCGGGGCAAGCTCCTACAATGAGCAGTTCTTC. This sequence joins TRBV15 and TRBJ2-1; possibly TRBD1 or TRBD2 for D (5 bases each). Germline CDR1 LNHNV, CDR2 YYDKDF (reference sequence). V lost 3 bases and J lost 0, with 9 bases in between. The CDR3 consists of 15 residues.

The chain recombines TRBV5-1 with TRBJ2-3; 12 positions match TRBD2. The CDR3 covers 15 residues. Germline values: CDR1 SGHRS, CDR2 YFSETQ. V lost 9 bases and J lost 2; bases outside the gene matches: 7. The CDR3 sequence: CATAGLAGSTDTQYF. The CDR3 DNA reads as TGCGCCACCGCCGGACTAGCGGGGTCCACAGATACGCAGTATTTT.

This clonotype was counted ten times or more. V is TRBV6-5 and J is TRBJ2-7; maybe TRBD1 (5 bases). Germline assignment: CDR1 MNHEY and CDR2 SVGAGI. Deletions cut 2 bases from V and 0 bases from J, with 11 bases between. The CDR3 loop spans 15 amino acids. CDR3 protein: CASSYLSGRSYEQYF. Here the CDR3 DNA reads TGTGCCAGCAGTTACCTATCAGGGCGCTCCTACGAGCAGTACTTC.

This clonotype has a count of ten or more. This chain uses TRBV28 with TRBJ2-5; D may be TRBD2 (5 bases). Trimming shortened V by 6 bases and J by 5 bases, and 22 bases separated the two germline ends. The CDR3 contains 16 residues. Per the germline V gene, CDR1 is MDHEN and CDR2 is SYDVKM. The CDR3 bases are TGTGCCAGCAGCAATAGTCCGACTACCCCCTTGGAGACCCAGTACTTC. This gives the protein CASSNSPTTPLETQYF.

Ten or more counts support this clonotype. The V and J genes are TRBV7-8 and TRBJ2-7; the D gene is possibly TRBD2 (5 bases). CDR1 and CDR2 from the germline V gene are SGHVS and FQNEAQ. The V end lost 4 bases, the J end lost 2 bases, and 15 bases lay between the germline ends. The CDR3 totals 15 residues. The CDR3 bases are TGTGCCAGCAGCTCCTCAGTCGGGGTAACCTACGAGCAGTACTTC. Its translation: CASSSSVGVTYEQYF.

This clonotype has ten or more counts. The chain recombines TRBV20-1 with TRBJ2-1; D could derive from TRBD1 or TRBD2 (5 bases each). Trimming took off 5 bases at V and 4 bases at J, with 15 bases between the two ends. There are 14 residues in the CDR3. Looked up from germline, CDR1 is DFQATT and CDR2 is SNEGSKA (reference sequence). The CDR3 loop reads CSAQRGRGYNEQFF. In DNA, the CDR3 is TGCAGTGCTCAGAGGGGTCGGGGATACAATGAGCAGTTCTTC.

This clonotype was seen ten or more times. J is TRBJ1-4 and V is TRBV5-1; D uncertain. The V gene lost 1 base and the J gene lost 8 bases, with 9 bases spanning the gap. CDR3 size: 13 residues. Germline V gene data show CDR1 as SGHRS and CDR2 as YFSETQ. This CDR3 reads CASSLPPEEKLFF. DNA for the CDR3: TGCGCCAGCAGCTTGCCGCCCGAGGAAAAACTGTTTTTT.

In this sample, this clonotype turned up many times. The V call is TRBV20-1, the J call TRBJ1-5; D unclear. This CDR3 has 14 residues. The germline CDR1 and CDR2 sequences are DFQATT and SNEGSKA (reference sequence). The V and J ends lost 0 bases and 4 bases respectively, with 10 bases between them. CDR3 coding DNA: TGCAGTGCTAGAGACGAGACACCTAATCAGCCCCAGCATTTT. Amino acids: CSARDETPNQPQHF.